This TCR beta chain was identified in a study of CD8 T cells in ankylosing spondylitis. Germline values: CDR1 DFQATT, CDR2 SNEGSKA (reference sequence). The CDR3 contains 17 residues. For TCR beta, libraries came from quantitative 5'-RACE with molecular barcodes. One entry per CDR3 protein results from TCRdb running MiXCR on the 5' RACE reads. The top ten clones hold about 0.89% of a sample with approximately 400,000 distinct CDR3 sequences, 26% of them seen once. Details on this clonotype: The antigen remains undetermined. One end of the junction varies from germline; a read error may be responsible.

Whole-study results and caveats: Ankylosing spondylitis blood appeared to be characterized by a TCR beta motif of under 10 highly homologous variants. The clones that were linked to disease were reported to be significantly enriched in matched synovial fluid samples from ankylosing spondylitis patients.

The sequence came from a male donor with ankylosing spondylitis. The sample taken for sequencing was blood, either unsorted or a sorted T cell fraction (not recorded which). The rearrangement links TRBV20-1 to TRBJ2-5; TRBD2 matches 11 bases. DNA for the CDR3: TGCTGTGCTAGAGATCGGCTAGCGGGAGGTCGCCAAGAGACCCAGTACTTC. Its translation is CCARDRLAGGRQETQYF.